Below are 8 T cell receptor beta chains sequenced from a single sample in a study of blood T cells in healthy people across ages. The authors ran a second PCR of roughly 6 to 11 cycles using a sample-barcoded 5' primer and a J-beta primer mix. TCRdb re-analysed the 5' RACE reads in MiXCR, keeping a single row per CDR3 protein. This table has some 900,000 distinct CDR3 sequences, 45% to 50% appearing once. The sample taken for sequencing was blood. All receptors come from a man aged 25 to 45 in good health.

This sequence joins TRBV12-3 or TRBV12-4 and TRBJ2-1, with TRBD1 matching 10 bases. V dropped 7 bases and J dropped 7; count of bases not matched to a gene: 13. This CDR3 is 16 amino acids long. The CDR3 spells CASTYGDRGPENEQFF. CDR3 sequence (DNA): TGTGCCAGCACCTACGGCGACAGGGGGCCCGAAAATGAGCAGTTCTTC.

The CDR3: CASSFRTGLNSPLHF. The CDR3 nucleotides are TGTGCCAGCAGTTTTCGGACAGGGTTGAATTCACCCCTCCACTTT. The rearrangement links TRBV6-2 or TRBV6-3 to TRBJ1-6; 8 bases line up with TRBD1. Germline lookup yields CDR1 MNHEY and CDR2 SVGEGT. The CDR3 consists of 15 residues. V trimming: 4 bases; J trimming: 7 bases; junction bases outside the gene matches: 6.

This chain uses TRBV4-2 with TRBJ2-5, with 8 bases lining up with TRBD2. Near its end, the DNA agrees better with TRBJ2-7, so the J call may be wrong. The V gene's germline CDR1 is LGHNA and CDR2 YNFKEQ. The CDR3 is 19 residues long. Here the CDR3 DNA reads TGTGCCAGCAGCCAAGGCTTCGGGGGTATTAGCGGGGCCTCATACGAGCAGTACTTC. It specifies CASSQGFGGISGASYEQYF.

The chain combines TRBV13 with TRBJ1-1, with D uncertain. Germline V gene data show CDR1 as PRHDT and CDR2 as FYEKMQ (reference sequence). V lost 6 bases to trimming and J lost 6 bases, with 11 bases between them. The CDR3 extends over 12 amino acids. In DNA form, the CDR3 reads TGTGCCAGCAGTATCTCTAAGGCTGAAGCTTTCTTT. It codes for CASSISKAEAFF.

This clonotype was counted ten times or more. This chain links TRBV4-1 with TRBJ2-7, with D unresolved. The germline gives CDR1 MGHRA, CDR2 YSYEKL. V was shortened by 4 bases and J by 2 bases, with 12 bases between the two germline ends. This CDR3 region has 14 residues. The CDR3, as DNA: TGCGCCAGCAGCCTGGCTACAGCTGCCTACGAGCAGTACTTC. Its translation: CASSLATAAYEQYF.

This clonotype showed up many times. This sequence joins TRBV20-1 and TRBJ2-7; 7 nucleotides line up with TRBD1. V dropped 2 bases and J dropped 6; count of bases not matched to a gene: 10. Germline V gives CDR1 DFQATT, CDR2 SNEGSKA (reference sequence). The CDR3 is made up of 14 amino acids. The CDR3 DNA follows: TGCAGTGCTAGATCGGGACAGAGTGGCATCGAGCAGTACTTC. Protein product: CSARSGQSGIEQYF.

This clonotype has more than one count but fewer than ten. The gene calls are TRBV29-1 and TRBJ2-7; either TRBD1 or TRBD2 may supply D (5 bases each). The DNA end favors TRBJ2-5, so the J call may be wrong. CDR1 and CDR2 (germline): SQVTM, ANQGSEA. The CDR3 consists of 15 residues. The CDR3: CSVDPGTVGTGTQYF. CDR3 DNA: TGCAGCGTTGACCCGGGGACCGTCGGTACAGGGACCCAGTACTTC.

Concerning this clonotype: One end of the junction is discordant with germline, which a read error may explain. In DNA, the CDR3 is TGTGCCGGCAGCTTAGATTCTGACGAGCAGTACTTC. Amino acid sequence: CAGSLDSDEQYF. The chain recombines TRBV7-2 with TRBJ2-7; no clear D. This CDR3 is 12 amino acids long. Germline-derived CDR1 and CDR2 are SGHTA and FQGNSA.